This T cell receptor (beta chain) was sequenced for a study of identical twins (dated by TCRdb to 2015 to 2016). Regarding the complete study: To test whether fetal clonotypes persist, this study deep-sequenced TCR alpha and beta repertoires from monozygotic twins, from unrelated adults of various ages, and from cord blood. To rule out contamination, replicate twin experiments were performed at different times with different library preparation protocols. The investigation overall reported the following: Fewer insertions were carried by abundant cord blood beta clonotypes, a similar but weaker trend appeared in young adult naive repertoires, and no such trend appeared in memory repertoires. In monozygotic twins, recombination models systematically underestimated out-of-frame TCR alpha sharing, but the models matched the sharing seen between unrelated individuals. Invariant T cells such as MAIT and iNKT could partly confound zero-insertion analyses, though diverse VJ usage argued against this for most clonotypes. Because the same donors could not be followed over many years, the conclusions depended on cross-sectional statistical analysis. Compared with coincidental sharing between unrelated individuals, out-of-frame TCR alpha sequences shared between twins showed an excess of sequences with low generation probability. The excess sharing between twins in beta out-of-frame sequences was weaker because fewer shared sequences reduced the signal-to-noise ratio.

This clonotype has only a few counts. This clone's antigen is unknown. No much larger clone exists at a distance of one base, and base qualities are not known. Every donor was a healthy Caucasian. Three pairs of female monozygotic twins, all aged roughly 18 to 29 years, were included in the twin cohort. Peripheral blood mononuclear cells were used as the source from which RNA for TCR libraries was isolated. V drops 3 bases and J drops 0 bases, leaving 11 bases in between. The CDR3 runs 15 amino acids, cysteine and phenylalanine included. The read is trimmed to its CDR3 DNA, 45 bases read in frame from base 1. Libraries were constructed by 5' RACE. Instrument used: Illumina HiSeq 2000. A universal primer binding site was introduced by template switching, and a unique molecular identifier was present in the final cDNA, enabling accurate counting of TCR cDNA molecules. First-strand cDNA for TCR alpha and beta chains was synthesized from specific primers in the conserved constant-segment region. To control for contamination, each cDNA library was double barcoded with a SMART-Mk sample barcode plus Illumina barcodes. TruSeq adapter sequences along with Illumina sample barcodes were introduced in two successive PCR steps. The Illumina HiSeq platform was used with custom primers to sequence TCR alpha and beta cDNA libraries. Per the authors' processing: Raw reads were processed with MiGEC to extract unique molecular identifiers, and MiXCR was used to determine CDR3 positions. Recombination models were inferred per individual with the repgenHMM and IGoR tools using an EM algorithm. The tcR package in R was used for shared clonotype analysis, with sharing normalized by the product of cloneset sizes. Out-of-frame nonproductive sequences were analyzed to study raw recombination free of thymic and clonal selection effects. The public reads were reprocessed in TCRdb via fastp at Q25 and MiXCR, keeping in-frame beta chains. Records with the same CDR3 protein are collapsed into one entry carrying the most frequent genes and DNA. TCRdb's processing, not the study's, gives the V and J calls here. The sample table shows approximately 680,000 distinct CDR3 sequences, and just over 7% are seen once. The top ten clones comprise roughly 1.6% of the sample.

The same sample was also studied in work on yellow fever vaccine responses in identical twins. The second study, in turn, reports: According to the authors, in identical twins the way T cells responded to vaccination appeared partly convergent and partly personalized. Focusing on identical twins, the study followed the T cell clones that responded to the vaccine, and did so with precision.

The chain links TRBV12-3 or TRBV12-4 with TRBJ1-2; the D gene is unclear. The sequencing sample was made of PBMCs. The sequence derives from a woman younger than 35 in good health. The CDR3 reads as follows: CASSFSSGSNYGYTF. The sequenced DNA: TGTGCCAGCAGTTTTAGCTCAGGTTCTAACTATGGCTACACCTTC.